This is a list of T cell receptor beta chains from one sample in a study of blood T cell repertoires in COVID-19. The repertoire was sequenced with immunoSEQ multiplex PCR; TCRdb's copy has only in-frame clones and lacks some. The sample holds some 130,000 clones, around 80% seen once. Material for sequencing was peripheral blood. These receptors all stem from a man in his 70s with acute or convalescent COVID-19. The CDR3 runs from the conserved cysteine through the conserved F or W. The D gene is left open where the match is weak. For some rows the clone size is stated as once, few or many, or as a class when expanded; others skip it.

clone_size: -; v_call: TRBV6-5; d_call: -; j_call: TRBJ2-3; cdr3_nt: TGTGCCAGCAGTTACTCCGGCGGGGCCGGTCCAGATACGCAGTATTTT; cdr3_aa: CASSYSGGAGPDTQYF
clone_size: -; v_call: TRBV27; d_call: -; j_call: TRBJ2-5; cdr3_nt: TGTGCCAGCAGTTTATCTGGGTTGAGAGGGGGCGCGGGGGAGACCCAGTACTTC; cdr3_aa: CASSLSGLRGGAGETQYF
clone_size: -; v_call: TRBV5-1; d_call: TRBD2; j_call: TRBJ2-3; cdr3_nt: TGCGCCAGCAGCTTGGTGGCTAGCGGGGGGGCGAAGGCAGATACGCAGTATTTT; cdr3_aa: CASSLVASGGAKADTQYF
clone_size: -; v_call: TRBV2; d_call: -; j_call: TRBJ2-7; cdr3_nt: TGTGCCAGCACCCCTCTATACGAGCAGTACTTC; cdr3_aa: CASTPLYEQYF
clone_size: -; v_call: TRBV3-1/TRBV3-2; d_call: TRBD1; j_call: TRBJ1-1; cdr3_nt: TGTGCCAGCAGCCGGACAGGGGTGTCTGAAGCTTTCTTT; cdr3_aa: CASSRTGVSEAFF
clone_size: -; v_call: TRBV3-1/TRBV3-2; d_call: -; j_call: TRBJ1-2; cdr3_nt: TGTGCCAGCAGCCGCTTCGATGAGGCTAACTATGGCTACACCTTC; cdr3_aa: CASSRFDEANYGYTF
clone_size: once; v_call: TRBV6-6; d_call: -; j_call: TRBJ1-2; cdr3_nt: TGTGCCAGCAGTACCGGGACACTACTCTATGGCTACACCTTC; cdr3_aa: CASSTGTLLYGYTF
clone_size: -; v_call: TRBV24-1; d_call: -; j_call: TRBJ1-3; cdr3_nt: TGTGCCACCAGTGTAGGGGGGGCGTTTGGAAACACCATATATTTT; cdr3_aa: CATSVGGAFGNTIYF
clone_size: -; v_call: TRBV28; d_call: TRBD1; j_call: TRBJ2-5; cdr3_nt: TGTGCCAGCGGGGAGACAGGGTTAAAGTTAGAGACCCAGTACTTC; cdr3_aa: CASGETGLKLETQYF
clone_size: -; v_call: TRBV11-2; d_call: -; j_call: TRBJ1-4; cdr3_nt: TGTGCCAGCAGCTATGACACCTCAACTAATGAAAAACTGTTTTTT; cdr3_aa: CASSYDTSTNEKLFF
clone_size: -; v_call: TRBV6-5; d_call: -; j_call: TRBJ2-2; cdr3_nt: TGTGCCAGCAGGGGGCAGGGAAACACCGGGGAGCTGTTTTTT; cdr3_aa: CASRGQGNTGELFF
clone_size: -; v_call: TRBV11-2; d_call: -; j_call: TRBJ2-5; cdr3_nt: TGTGCCAGCAGCCCCCCAATGTCGGGACAAGAGACCCAGTACTTC; cdr3_aa: CASSPPMSGQETQYF
clone_size: -; v_call: TRBV5-1; d_call: -; j_call: TRBJ1-2; cdr3_nt: TGCGCCAGCAGCTCGTTGGACAGTAACTATGGCTACACCTTC; cdr3_aa: CASSSLDSNYGYTF
clone_size: once; v_call: TRBV7-9; d_call: TRBD1; j_call: TRBJ1-3; cdr3_nt: TGTGCCAGCAGGGAAGGGACAGGGACTGGAAACACCATATATTTT; cdr3_aa: CASREGTGTGNTIYF
clone_size: -; v_call: TRBV2; d_call: TRBD2; j_call: TRBJ2-5; cdr3_nt: TGTGCCAGCGTAAGGCGGGGGGGCCTTGAGACCCAGTACTTC; cdr3_aa: CASVRRGGLETQYF
clone_size: -; v_call: TRBV6-5; d_call: -; j_call: TRBJ2-2; cdr3_nt: TGTGCCAGCGGCACTGACAGTTACACCGGGGAGCTGTTTTTT; cdr3_aa: CASGTDSYTGELFF
clone_size: once; v_call: TRBV28; d_call: -; j_call: TRBJ1-4; cdr3_nt: TGTGCCAGCAGTTTACCTGTCGCGGCAGGGGCTGAAAAACTGTTTTTT; cdr3_aa: CASSLPVAAGAEKLFF
clone_size: -; v_call: TRBV6-4; d_call: TRBD2; j_call: TRBJ2-2; cdr3_nt: TGTGCCAGTAGCGGGGAGGACACCGGGGAGCTGTTTTTT; cdr3_aa: CASSGEDTGELFF
clone_size: -; v_call: TRBV5-6; d_call: TRBD1; j_call: TRBJ1-1; cdr3_nt: TGTGCCAGCAGCTTGGAGTTTACAGGGGCCACGGCTTTCTTT; cdr3_aa: CASSLEFTGATAFF
clone_size: once; v_call: TRBV7-8; d_call: TRBD1; j_call: TRBJ2-7; cdr3_nt: TGTGCCAGCAGCTTAAAGGGACAGGGGATCTACGAGCAGTACTTC; cdr3_aa: CASSLKGQGIYEQYF
clone_size: -; v_call: TRBV6-1; d_call: -; j_call: TRBJ1-3; cdr3_nt: TGTGCCAGCAGTGAATCGCCAGTCTCTGGAAACACCATATATTTT; cdr3_aa: CASSESPVSGNTIYF
clone_size: -; v_call: TRBV9; d_call: TRBD2; j_call: TRBJ2-1; cdr3_nt: TGTGCCAGCAGCGTAGCGGGAGGGCGCGAGCAGTTCTTC; cdr3_aa: CASSVAGGREQFF
clone_size: once; v_call: TRBV2; d_call: -; j_call: TRBJ1-5; cdr3_nt: TGTGCCAGCACTCGGCAGGGCGGCGATCAGCCCCAGCATTTT; cdr3_aa: CASTRQGGDQPQHF
clone_size: -; v_call: TRBV6-6; d_call: TRBD1; j_call: TRBJ1-3; cdr3_nt: TGTGCCAGCAGTCGACAGGGGAGTTCGAGCGGAAACACCATATATTTT; cdr3_aa: CASSRQGSSSGNTIYF
clone_size: -; v_call: TRBV12-5; d_call: TRBD2; j_call: TRBJ2-3; cdr3_nt: TGTGCTAGTGGTTTGGGGGAGCGGGGGGGCACAGATACGCAGTATTTT; cdr3_aa: CASGLGERGGTDTQYF
clone_size: once; v_call: TRBV6-1; d_call: -; j_call: TRBJ2-2; cdr3_nt: TGTGCCAGCAGTGAACAGGGTCGAGGGGAGCTGTTTTTT; cdr3_aa: CASSEQGRGELFF
clone_size: -; v_call: TRBV5-1; d_call: TRBD1; j_call: TRBJ1-1; cdr3_nt: TGCGCCAGCAGCTTGTGGACAGGGACGAACACTGAAGCTTTCTTT; cdr3_aa: CASSLWTGTNTEAFF
clone_size: once; v_call: TRBV6-5; d_call: -; j_call: TRBJ1-1; cdr3_nt: TGTGCCAGCAGTACAACAGGAGTTGAAGCTTTCTTT; cdr3_aa: CASSTTGVEAFF
clone_size: -; v_call: TRBV5-6; d_call: TRBD2; j_call: TRBJ2-5; cdr3_nt: TGTGCCAGCAGCTTGTCTCCGGGGGGGCGGGAGACCCAGTACTTC; cdr3_aa: CASSLSPGGRETQYF
clone_size: -; v_call: TRBV6-6; d_call: TRBD1; j_call: TRBJ1-1; cdr3_nt: TGTGCCAGCAGTTACGAGACAGGGAAGGTTCGCGCTTTCTTT; cdr3_aa: CASSYETGKVRAFF
clone_size: -; v_call: TRBV30; d_call: TRBD1; j_call: TRBJ1-6; cdr3_nt: TGTGCCTGGAGTCCAACAGGGGGCTCCTATAATTCACCCCTCCACTTT; cdr3_aa: CAWSPTGGSYNSPLHF
clone_size: -; v_call: TRBV5-5; d_call: TRBD2; j_call: TRBJ2-4; cdr3_nt: TGTGCCAGCAGCTTTGGGAGCGGGGTAGCCAAAAACATTCAGTACTTC; cdr3_aa: CASSFGSGVAKNIQYF
clone_size: -; v_call: TRBV18; d_call: TRBD1; j_call: TRBJ1-2; cdr3_nt: TGTGCCAGCTCCCACCCCGGGACAGGCGGCTACACCTTC; cdr3_aa: CASSHPGTGGYTF
clone_size: once; v_call: TRBV18; d_call: -; j_call: TRBJ2-5; cdr3_nt: TGTGCCAGCTCACTCGGGTCCGGCGAGACCCAGTACTTC; cdr3_aa: CASSLGSGETQYF
clone_size: -; v_call: TRBV2; d_call: TRBD2; j_call: TRBJ2-3; cdr3_nt: TGTGCCACCGCGGGGGGGGTTCTCACAGATACGCAGTATTTT; cdr3_aa: CATAGGVLTDTQYF
clone_size: -; v_call: TRBV6-5; d_call: TRBD1; j_call: TRBJ2-7; cdr3_nt: TGTGCCAGCACCCAAAGGGGACAGGGTTACGAGCAGTACTTC; cdr3_aa: CASTQRGQGYEQYF
clone_size: -; v_call: TRBV14; d_call: TRBD2; j_call: TRBJ2-1; cdr3_nt: TGTGCCAGCAGCCAAGTACCGGGGGGGCCTTCCTACAATGAGCAGTTCTTC; cdr3_aa: CASSQVPGGPSYNEQFF
clone_size: few; v_call: TRBV28; d_call: TRBD1; j_call: TRBJ1-2; cdr3_nt: TGTGCCAGCAGCCGTCCCGGGACAGGGGACTATGGCTACACCTTC; cdr3_aa: CASSRPGTGDYGYTF
clone_size: -; v_call: TRBV12-5; d_call: -; j_call: TRBJ2-7; cdr3_nt: TGTGCTAGTGGAACCTACTCCTACGAGCAGTACTTC; cdr3_aa: CASGTYSYEQYF
clone_size: -; v_call: TRBV15; d_call: -; j_call: TRBJ2-1; cdr3_nt: TGTGCCACCAGCAGCACCTCTATCGGGGGTGCCTACAATGAGCAGTTCTTC; cdr3_aa: CATSSTSIGGAYNEQFF
clone_size: -; v_call: TRBV28; d_call: -; j_call: TRBJ2-7; cdr3_nt: TGTGCCAGCTACCCAAGCCGCGGAGACTTTGGGGAGCAGTACTTC; cdr3_aa: CASYPSRGDFGEQYF
clone_size: -; v_call: TRBV5-6; d_call: -; j_call: TRBJ1-2; cdr3_nt: TGTGCCAGCAGCTTGGCGCAGGCCGGCGGGGGATATGGCTACACCTTC; cdr3_aa: CASSLAQAGGGYGYTF
clone_size: -; v_call: TRBV4-1; d_call: -; j_call: TRBJ1-4; cdr3_nt: TGCGCCAGCAGCCCCAACGCAGGGATCCCGAGTGAAAAACTGTTTTTT; cdr3_aa: CASSPNAGIPSEKLFF
clone_size: -; v_call: TRBV19; d_call: -; j_call: TRBJ1-1; cdr3_nt: TGTGCCAGTAGTATGCTATCCTCGGGGGGGGCAGCTTTCTTT; cdr3_aa: CASSMLSSGGAAFF
clone_size: -; v_call: TRBV19; d_call: TRBD2; j_call: TRBJ2-1; cdr3_nt: TGTGCCAGTAGTATCGACCTGACTAGCGGTTCGTACAATGAGCAGTTCTTC; cdr3_aa: CASSIDLTSGSYNEQFF
clone_size: -; v_call: TRBV7-9; d_call: -; j_call: TRBJ2-1; cdr3_nt: TGTGCCAGCAGCTCTCGCAATGAGCAGTTCTTC; cdr3_aa: CASSSRNEQFF
clone_size: -; v_call: TRBV6-5; d_call: TRBD2; j_call: TRBJ2-3; cdr3_nt: TGTGCCAGCGCTAGCGGGGGTAGCACAGATACGCAGTATTTT; cdr3_aa: CASASGGSTDTQYF
clone_size: -; v_call: TRBV19; d_call: TRBD2; j_call: TRBJ2-5; cdr3_nt: TGTGCCAGTAGCCCCCCCGGGGGGGGCAGGGAGACCCAGTACTTC; cdr3_aa: CASSPPGGGRETQYF
clone_size: -; v_call: TRBV19; d_call: TRBD1; j_call: TRBJ1-1; cdr3_nt: TGTGCCAGTACTCCGGACAGGGACACTGAAGCTTTCTTT; cdr3_aa: CASTPDRDTEAFF
clone_size: -; v_call: TRBV12-3/TRBV12-4; d_call: -; j_call: TRBJ1-2; cdr3_nt: TGTGCCAGTTCCTCGGCAGGAAACTATGGCTACACCTTC; cdr3_aa: CASSSAGNYGYTF
clone_size: few; v_call: TRBV9; d_call: -; j_call: TRBJ2-2; cdr3_nt: TGTGCCAGCAGCCTAGGGACATCCGGCGGGGAGCTGTTTTTT; cdr3_aa: CASSLGTSGGELFF
clone_size: -; v_call: TRBV5-1; d_call: TRBD2; j_call: TRBJ2-3; cdr3_nt: TGCGCCAGCAGCTTGGGGGCGGGGGAAGGAGATACGCAGTATTTT; cdr3_aa: CASSLGAGEGDTQYF
clone_size: -; v_call: TRBV5-4; d_call: -; j_call: TRBJ1-6; cdr3_nt: TGTGCCAGCAGCTTGGGTCGGGCAGGGTCGGGTTCCAGTGGTTCACCCCTCCACTTT; cdr3_aa: CASSLGRAGSGSSGSPLHF
clone_size: -; v_call: TRBV16; d_call: -; j_call: TRBJ2-7; cdr3_nt: TGTGCCAGCAGCTCGCAGGCCCCCGACGAGCAGTACTTC; cdr3_aa: CASSSQAPDEQYF
clone_size: -; v_call: TRBV18; d_call: -; j_call: TRBJ1-1; cdr3_nt: TGTGCCAGCTCACCACAGGGAGCGAACACTGAAGCTTTCTTT; cdr3_aa: CASSPQGANTEAFF
clone_size: -; v_call: TRBV27; d_call: TRBD1; j_call: TRBJ2-6; cdr3_nt: TGTGCCAGCAGTTTCGGGGCAGGGGGACGCTCTGGGGCCAACGTCCTGACTTTC; cdr3_aa: CASSFGAGGRSGANVLTF
clone_size: -; v_call: TRBV19; d_call: TRBD1; j_call: TRBJ1-2; cdr3_nt: TGTGCCAGTAGTGACCCAGGGACAGCTAACTATGGCTACACCTTC; cdr3_aa: CASSDPGTANYGYTF
clone_size: -; v_call: TRBV27; d_call: -; j_call: TRBJ2-7; cdr3_nt: TGTGCCAGCAGGACCACAGGCTTCCCCTCCTACGAGCAGTACTTC; cdr3_aa: CASRTTGFPSYEQYF
clone_size: -; v_call: TRBV4-2; d_call: -; j_call: TRBJ2-1; cdr3_nt: TGTGCCAGCAGCCAAGAGGTCCGGAGCTCCTACAATGAGCAGTTCTTC; cdr3_aa: CASSQEVRSSYNEQFF
clone_size: -; v_call: TRBV5-6; d_call: -; j_call: TRBJ1-1; cdr3_nt: TGTGCCAGCAGCTTAATTCCAGGGGTGCGGGCTTTCTTT; cdr3_aa: CASSLIPGVRAFF